This T cell receptor (beta chain) was recovered during a study of prognosis after radiotherapy for stage I lung cancer. Genomic DNA yielded TCR beta CDR3, amplified by two-round multiplex PCR. It was primers specific to each TRBV and TRBJ gene that first-round PCR used. TCRdb fed the multiplex PCR reads into MiXCR, producing one record per CDR3 protein. The sample holds nearly 25,000 distinct CDR3 sequences, about two fifths seen once. The CDR3 has 16 residues. Trimming stripped 0 bases from V and 0 bases from J, with 11 bases between. CDR1 and CDR2 from the germline V gene are LGHNA and YNFKEQ. The input for sequencing was PBMCs, taken before or after stereotactic body radiation therapy (not recorded which). The TCR originated in a donor aged 50 or older with non-small cell lung cancer. The chain employs TRBV4-2 and TRBJ1-1; D ambiguous. CDR3 region: CASSQDPGLMNTEAFF. DNA for the CDR3: TGTGCCAGCAGCCAAGATCCTGGACTAATGAACACTGAAGCTTTCTTT.